This T cell receptor beta chain was retrieved from a study of blood T cell repertoires in COVID-19. The overall study: T cells, B-cell-depleted T cells, or PBMCs provided the cDNA or gDNA that served as material.

Profiling relied on immunoSEQ multiplex PCR, and the TCRdb table lists in-frame clones only, not all of them. The sample carries hundreds of thousands of clones, roughly 80% recorded once. V gave up 4 bases and J gave up 4 bases, with 10 bases separating them. CDR1 MNHEY and CDR2 SMNVEV come from the germline V gene (reference sequence). CDR3 length: 13 residues. This receptor was taken from a woman aged 80 or over with COVID-19, enrolled during active disease. Source material: peripheral blood. The chain couples TRBV27 to TRBJ1-1; perhaps TRBD1 as D (5 bases). The CDR3 loop is CASSWGGGTEAFF. CDR3 sequence (DNA): TGTGCCAGCAGTTGGGGGGGAGGCACTGAAGCTTTCTTT.